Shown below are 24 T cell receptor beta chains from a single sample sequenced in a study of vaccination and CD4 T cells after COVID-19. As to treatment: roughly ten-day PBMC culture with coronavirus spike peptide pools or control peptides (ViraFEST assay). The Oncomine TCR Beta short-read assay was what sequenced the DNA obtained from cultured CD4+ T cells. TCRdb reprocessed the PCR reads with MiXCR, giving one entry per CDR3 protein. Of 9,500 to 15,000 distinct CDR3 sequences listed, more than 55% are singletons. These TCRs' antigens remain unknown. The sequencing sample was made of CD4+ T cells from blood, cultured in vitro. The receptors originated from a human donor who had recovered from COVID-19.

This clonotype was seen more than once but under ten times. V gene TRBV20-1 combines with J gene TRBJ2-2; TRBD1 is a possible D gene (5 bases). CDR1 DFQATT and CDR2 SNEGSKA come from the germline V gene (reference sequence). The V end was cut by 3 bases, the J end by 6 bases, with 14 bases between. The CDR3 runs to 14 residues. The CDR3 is CSASVYRGPGELFF. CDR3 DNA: TGCAGTGCTAGTGTTTATAGGGGTCCCGGGGAGCTGTTTTTT.

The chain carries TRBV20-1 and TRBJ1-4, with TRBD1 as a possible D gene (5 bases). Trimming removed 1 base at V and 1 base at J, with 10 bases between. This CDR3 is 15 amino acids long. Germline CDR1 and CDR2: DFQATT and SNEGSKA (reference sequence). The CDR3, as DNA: TGCAGTGCTAGAGGGGCGGGGCGAACTAATGAAAAACTGTTTTTT. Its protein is CSARGAGRTNEKLFF.

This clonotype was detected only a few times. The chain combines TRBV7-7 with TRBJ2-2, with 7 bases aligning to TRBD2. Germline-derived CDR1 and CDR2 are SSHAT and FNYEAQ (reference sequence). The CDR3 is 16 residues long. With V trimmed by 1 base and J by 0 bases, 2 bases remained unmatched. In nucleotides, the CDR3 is TGTGCCAGCAGCTTAGTCGCGGGAGCGAACACCGGGGAGCTGTTTTTT. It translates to CASSLVAGANTGELFF.

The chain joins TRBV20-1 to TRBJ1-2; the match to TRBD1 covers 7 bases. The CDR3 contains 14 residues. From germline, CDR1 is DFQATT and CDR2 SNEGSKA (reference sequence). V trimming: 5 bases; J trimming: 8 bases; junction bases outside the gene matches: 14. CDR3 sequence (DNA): TGCAGTGCTTCGGGACAGAGCTGGAGTGTGGGCTACACCTTC. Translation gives CSASGQSWSVGYTF.

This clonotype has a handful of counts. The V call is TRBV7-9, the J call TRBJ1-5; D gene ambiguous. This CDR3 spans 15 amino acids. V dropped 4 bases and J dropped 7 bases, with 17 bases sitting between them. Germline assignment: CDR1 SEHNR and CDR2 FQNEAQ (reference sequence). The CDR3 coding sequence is TGTGCCAGCAGCTCAATTGATCGGGAGGGACAGCCCCAGCATTTT. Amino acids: CASSSIDREGQPQHF.

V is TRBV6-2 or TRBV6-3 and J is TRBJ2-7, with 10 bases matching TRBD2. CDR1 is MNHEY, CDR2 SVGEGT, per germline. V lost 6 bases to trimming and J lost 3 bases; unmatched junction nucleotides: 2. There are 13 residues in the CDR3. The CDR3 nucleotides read TGTGCCAGCAGAAGGACTAGCGGCTACGAGCAGTACTTC. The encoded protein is CASRRTSGYEQYF.

CDR3 region: CASSPSRSRGTDTQYF. DNA for the CDR3: TGTGCCAGCTCACCGTCCCGGTCCCGGGGGACAGATACGCAGTATTTT. The chain uses TRBV18 and TRBJ2-3; a possible D gene is TRBD2 (6 bases). The CDR3 is 16 amino acids. V lost 3 bases to trimming and J lost 3 bases, with 16 bases between them. Germline V gene sequence: CDR1 KGHSH, CDR2 LQKENI.

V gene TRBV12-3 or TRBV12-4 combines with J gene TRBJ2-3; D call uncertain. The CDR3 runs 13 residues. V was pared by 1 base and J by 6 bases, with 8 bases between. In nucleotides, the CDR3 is TGTGCCAGCAGTTTAGGTCGGCTCGATACGCAGTATTTT. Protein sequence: CASSLGRLDTQYF.

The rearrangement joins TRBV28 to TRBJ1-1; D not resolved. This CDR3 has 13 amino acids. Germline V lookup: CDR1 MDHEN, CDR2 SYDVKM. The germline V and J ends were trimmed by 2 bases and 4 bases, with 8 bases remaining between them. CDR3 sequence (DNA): TGTGCCAGCAGTTTAGACACCCTCACTGAAGCTTTCTTT. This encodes CASSLDTLTEAFF.

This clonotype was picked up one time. The chain's CDR3 is CASSLGLAGHYEQYF. The CDR3 DNA sequence: TGCGCCAGCAGCTTGGGGCTAGCGGGACACTACGAGCAGTACTTC. This chain joins TRBV5-1 and TRBJ2-7; 9 bases are shared with TRBD2. Per the germline V gene, CDR1 is SGHRS and CDR2 is YFSETQ. The CDR3 spans 15 residues. The junction had 4 bases not matched to a gene; V was cut back by 0 bases and J by 3 bases. Together with reference TRBV5-1 and TRBJ2-7, the CDR3 gives the full variable domain: KAGVTQTPRYLIKTRGQQVTLSCSPISGHRSVSWYQQTPGQGLQFLFEYFSETQRNKGNFPGRFSGRQFSNSRSEMNVSTLELGDSALYLCASSLGLAGHYEQYFGPGTRLTVT.

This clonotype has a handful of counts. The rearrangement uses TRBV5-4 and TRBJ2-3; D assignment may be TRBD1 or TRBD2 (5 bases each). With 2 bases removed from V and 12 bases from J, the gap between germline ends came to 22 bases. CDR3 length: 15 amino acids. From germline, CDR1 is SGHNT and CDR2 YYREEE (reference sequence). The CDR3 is CASSFGGETPRDQYF. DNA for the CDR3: TGTGCCAGCAGCTTTGGGGGAGAAACCCCGAGGGACCAGTATTTT. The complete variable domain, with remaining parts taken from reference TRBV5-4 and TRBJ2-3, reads ETGVTQSPTHLIKTRGQQVTLRCSSQSGHNTVSWYQQALGQGPQFIFQYYREEENGRGNFPPRFSGLQFPNYSSELNVNALELDDSALYLCASSFGGETPRDQYFGPGTRLTVL.

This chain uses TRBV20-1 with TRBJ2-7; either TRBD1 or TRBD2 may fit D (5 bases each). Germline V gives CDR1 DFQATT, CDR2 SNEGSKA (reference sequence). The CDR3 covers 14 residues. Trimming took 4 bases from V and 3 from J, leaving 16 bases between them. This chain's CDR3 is CSATDGGGIYEQYF. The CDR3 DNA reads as TGCAGTGCTACCGACGGTGGGGGAATCTACGAGCAGTACTTC.

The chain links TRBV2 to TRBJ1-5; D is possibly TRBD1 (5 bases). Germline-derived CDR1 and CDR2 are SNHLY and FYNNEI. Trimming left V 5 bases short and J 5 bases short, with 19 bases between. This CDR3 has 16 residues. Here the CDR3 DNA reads TGTGCCAGCAGTATTCCGAGGGGCGGGTATGATCAGCCCCAGCATTTT. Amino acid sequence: CASSIPRGGYDQPQHF.

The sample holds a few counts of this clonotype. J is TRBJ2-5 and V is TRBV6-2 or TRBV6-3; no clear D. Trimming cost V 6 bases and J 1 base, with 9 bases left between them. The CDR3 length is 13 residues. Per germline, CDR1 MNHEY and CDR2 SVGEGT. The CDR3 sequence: CASRRPGQETQYF. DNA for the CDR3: TGTGCCAGCAGGCGACCCGGCCAAGAGACCCAGTACTTC.

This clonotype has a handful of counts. CDR3 sequence: CASSDRWTVGEQYF. The CDR3 DNA is TGTGCCAGCAGCGACCGGTGGACAGTTGGGGAGCAGTACTTC. The chain links TRBV6-1 to TRBJ2-7; the D gene is possibly TRBD1 (6 bases). Trimming cost V 6 bases and J 7 bases, with 19 bases left between them. Looked up from germline, CDR1 is MNHNS and CDR2 is SASEGT. This CDR3 region has 14 residues.

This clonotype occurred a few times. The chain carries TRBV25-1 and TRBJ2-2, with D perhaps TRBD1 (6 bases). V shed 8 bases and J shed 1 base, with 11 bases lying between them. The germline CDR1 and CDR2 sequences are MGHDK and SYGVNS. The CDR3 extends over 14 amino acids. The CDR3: CASVDRRNTGELFF. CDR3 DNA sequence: TGTGCCAGCGTCGACAGGAGGAACACCGGGGAGCTGTTTTTT.

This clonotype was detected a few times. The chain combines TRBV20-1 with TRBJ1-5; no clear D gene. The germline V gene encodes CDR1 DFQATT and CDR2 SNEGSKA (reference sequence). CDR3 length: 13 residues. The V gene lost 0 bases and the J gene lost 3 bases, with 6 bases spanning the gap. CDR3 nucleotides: TGCAGTGCTAGAGACAGGTACAATCAGCCCCAGCATTTT. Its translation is CSARDRYNQPQHF.

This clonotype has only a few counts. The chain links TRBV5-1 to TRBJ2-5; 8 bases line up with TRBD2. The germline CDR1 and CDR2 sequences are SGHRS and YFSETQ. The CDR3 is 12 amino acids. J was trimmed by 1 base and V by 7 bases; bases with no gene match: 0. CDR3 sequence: CASGTSQETQYF. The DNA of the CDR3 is TGCGCCAGCGGGACTAGCCAAGAGACCCAGTACTTC.

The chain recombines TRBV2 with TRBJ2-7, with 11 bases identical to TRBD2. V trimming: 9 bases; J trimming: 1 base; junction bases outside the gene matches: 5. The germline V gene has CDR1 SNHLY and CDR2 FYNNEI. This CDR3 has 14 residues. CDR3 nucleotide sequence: TGTGCCAGGACCGGGACTAGCGGTTCCTACGAGCAGTACTTC. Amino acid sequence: CARTGTSGSYEQYF.

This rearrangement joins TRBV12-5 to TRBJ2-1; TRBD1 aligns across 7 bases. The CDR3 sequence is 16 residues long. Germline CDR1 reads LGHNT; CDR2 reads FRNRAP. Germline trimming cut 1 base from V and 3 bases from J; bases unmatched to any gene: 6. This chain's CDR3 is CASGLAIRGFYNEQFF. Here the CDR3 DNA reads TGTGCTAGTGGTTTGGCAATCAGGGGGTTCTACAATGAGCAGTTCTTC.

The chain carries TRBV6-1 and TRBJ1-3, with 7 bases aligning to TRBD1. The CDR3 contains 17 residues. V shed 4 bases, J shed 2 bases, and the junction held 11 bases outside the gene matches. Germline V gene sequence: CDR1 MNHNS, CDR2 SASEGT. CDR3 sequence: CASSVVSFGTAGNTIYF. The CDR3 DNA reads TGTGCCAGCAGTGTTGTTAGCTTCGGGACAGCTGGAAACACCATATATTTT.

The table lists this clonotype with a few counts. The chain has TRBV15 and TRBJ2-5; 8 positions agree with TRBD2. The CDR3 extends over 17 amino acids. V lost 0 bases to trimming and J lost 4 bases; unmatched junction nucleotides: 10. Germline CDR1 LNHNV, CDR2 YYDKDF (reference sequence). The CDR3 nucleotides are TGTGCCACCAGCAGAGATCGGGGGGGAGGAGTGAGAGAGACCCAGTACTTC. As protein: CATSRDRGGGVRETQYF.

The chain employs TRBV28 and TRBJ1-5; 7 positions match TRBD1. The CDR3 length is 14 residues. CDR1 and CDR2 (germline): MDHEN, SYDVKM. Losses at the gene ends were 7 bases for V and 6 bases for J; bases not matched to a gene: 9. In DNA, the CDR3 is TGTGCCAGCACTTGGGGGGGGACAGCTCAGCCCCAGCATTTT. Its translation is CASTWGGTAQPQHF.

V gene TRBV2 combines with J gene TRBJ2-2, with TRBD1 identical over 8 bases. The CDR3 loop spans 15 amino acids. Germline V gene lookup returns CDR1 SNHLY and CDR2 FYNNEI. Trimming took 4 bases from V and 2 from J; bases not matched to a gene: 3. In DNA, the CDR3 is TGTGCCAGCAGTGTGGACAGGGACAACACCGGGGAGCTGTTTTTT. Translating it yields CASSVDRDNTGELFF.